These T cell receptor beta chains were read from a single sample in a study of cytomegalovirus exposure and HLA in healthy donors. TCRdb's table, derived via immunoSEQ multiplex PCR, lists solely in-frame clones and lacks some. The table has about 130,000 clones, about 80% seen once; the top ten hold 6.5%. Sequencing was carried out using PBMCs. The source of these receptors is a middle-aged man in good health and CMV-seropositive. Each CDR3 is given with its conserved first and last residue. The D gene is left open where the match is weak. The size of a clone is reported for some rows only, either as once, few or many, or as a class for expanded clones.

-	-	TRBV2	TRBJ2-1	TGTGCCAGCAGGGGAGAAGGGTCCGGTGAGCAGTTCTTC	CASRGEGSGEQFF
few	-	TRBV5-1	TRBJ2-7	TGCGCCAGCAGCTTTTCGGCGGGTAACTACGAGCAGTACTTC	CASSFSAGNYEQYF
-	TRBD1	TRBV11-1	TRBJ1-1	TGTGCCAGCAGCCGAACAGGGGGGGCTGAAGCTTTCTTT	CASSRTGGAEAFF
-	TRBD1	TRBV6-1	TRBJ1-6	TGTGCCAGCAGTGGTGAGGGGGCTGGATCACCCCTCCACTTT	CASSGEGAGSPLHF
-	TRBD2	TRBV19	TRBJ2-1	TGTGCCAGTCGGACTAGCGGGTTCTCCTACAATGAGCAGTTCTTC	CASRTSGFSYNEQFF
-	TRBD1	TRBV18	TRBJ1-5	TGTGCCAGCTCAAGGGACAGAGACAATCAGCCCCAGCATTTT	CASSRDRDNQPQHF
-	-	TRBV7-2	TRBJ1-1	TGTGCCAGCAGCCCCGCGATGGGCAGGGGAACTGAAGCTTTCTTT	CASSPAMGRGTEAFF
-	-	TRBV29-1	TRBJ1-2	TGCAGCGTTGAAGGGCACGCCGGGGGGAACTATGGCTACACCTTC	CSVEGHAGGNYGYTF
-	-	TRBV6-1	TRBJ1-1	TGTGCCAGCAGTGAAGGCGCGTCTAAGACTGAAGCTTTCTTT	CASSEGASKTEAFF
few	-	TRBV7-3	TRBJ2-1	TGTGCCAGCAGCTTATCGGGCAATGAGCAGTTCTTC	CASSLSGNEQFF
-	TRBD2	TRBV11-2	TRBJ2-5	TGTGCCAGCAGCTCGGGGCGGGGGAGGGAGACCCAGTACTTC	CASSSGRGRETQYF
-	-	TRBV5-5	TRBJ2-7	TGTGCCAGCAGCTTGGGACTAGTGTCCTACGAGCAGTACTTC	CASSLGLVSYEQYF
-	TRBD2	TRBV18	TRBJ2-1	TGTGCCAGCTCAGGCCAGCGGGACTACAATGAGCAGTTCTTC	CASSGQRDYNEQFF
once	TRBD1	TRBV10-1	TRBJ2-7	TGCGCCAGCAGTGTGGGACAGGGCTCCTACGAGCAGTACTTC	CASSVGQGSYEQYF
few	-	TRBV18	TRBJ1-3	TGTGCCAGCTCACCCGTCTCCAGGGAACCTGGAAACACCATATATTTT	CASSPVSREPGNTIYF
-	-	TRBV11-2	TRBJ1-3	TGTGCCAGCAGCTTAGAGAGCTCTGGAAACACCATATATTTT	CASSLESSGNTIYF
-	-	TRBV19	TRBJ2-1	TGTGCCAGTAGTACCCGGGACATGAGCAATGAGCAGTTCTTC	CASSTRDMSNEQFF
-	TRBD1	TRBV5-1	TRBJ2-1	TGCGCCAGCAGCGGGGACAGCCGGAACAATGAGCAGTTCTTC	CASSGDSRNNEQFF
-	TRBD2	TRBV6-1	TRBJ2-7	TGTGCCAGCAGTGAGGGGGGACTAGCCCCCTACGAGCAGTACTTC	CASSEGGLAPYEQYF
-	TRBD1	TRBV27	TRBJ1-2	TGTGCCAGCAGTGAAAACAGGGGTGGTGGCTACACCTTC	CASSENRGGGYTF
-	TRBD2	TRBV27	TRBJ2-2	TGTGCCAGCAGTCCACCGACTAGCGGCAACACCGGGGAGCTGTTTTTT	CASSPPTSGNTGELFF
-	-	TRBV5-1	TRBJ2-7	TGCGCCAGCAGCTTGGAGGGCAGGGAAGCCGAGCAGTACTTC	CASSLEGREAEQYF
-	TRBD1	TRBV28	TRBJ1-4	TGTGCCAGCAGTACGACAGGGGATAATGAAAAACTGTTTTTT	CASSTTGDNEKLFF
-	TRBD1	TRBV6-1	TRBJ2-5	TGTGCCAGCAGAGACAGGGGCCAAGAGACCCAGTACTTC	CASRDRGQETQYF
-	-	TRBV6-4	TRBJ2-7	TGTGCCAGCAGTGAGTGGGGGAGGTTCCACGAGCAGTACTTC	CASSEWGRFHEQYF
-	-	TRBV14	TRBJ2-7	TGTGCCAGCAGCCAGGTACCAGGTAGGCAGTACTTC	CASSQVPGRQYF
-	-	TRBV5-5	TRBJ1-5	TGTGCCAGCAGCCCCTCCAGGGGCCCGAATCAGCCCCAGCATTTT	CASSPSRGPNQPQHF
-	-	TRBV4-1	TRBJ1-5	TGCGCCAGCAGCCCCGCTGGAGGGATTCAGCCCCAGCATTTT	CASSPAGGIQPQHF
-	TRBD1	TRBV5-1	TRBJ2-7	TGCGCCAGCAGCGACCGGGACAGGGTCTCCTACGAGCAGTACTTC	CASSDRDRVSYEQYF
-	TRBD1	TRBV7-6	TRBJ2-2	TGTGCCAGCAGCTTTGGACAGGGGGCAACCGGGGAGCTGTTTTTT	CASSFGQGATGELFF
-	TRBD2	TRBV7-2	TRBJ2-1	TGTGCCAGCAGCTTAGAGAGCGGGAGCTCCTACAATGAGCAGTTCTTC	CASSLESGSSYNEQFF
-	-	TRBV5-6	TRBJ1-2	TGTGCCAGCAGCTTGGACAGCTTAGTACCCTATGGCTACACCTTC	CASSLDSLVPYGYTF